This TCR beta chain stems from a study of control samples from healthy donors and cancer patients. Clones were read by immunoSEQ multiplex PCR, and TCRdb kept only the in-frame ones, dropping some. The sample shows about 150,000 clones, 88% of them seen only once. V trimming: 2 bases; J trimming: 10 bases; junction bases outside the gene matches: 8. From germline, CDR1 is MGHRA and CDR2 YSYEKL. The CDR3 is made up of 14 amino acids. Input material: blood. The TCR originated in a young man in good health. The genes are TRBV4-1 and TRBJ1-1; 9 bases line up with TRBD1. CDR3 sequence reads: CASSQTGGEVRAFF. CDR3 nucleotides: TGCGCCAGCAGCCAAACAGGGGGCGAGGTGCGAGCTTTCTTT.